This T cell receptor (beta chain) was identified in a study of tumor-infiltrating lymphocytes in primary liver carcinoma. At the level of the study: Stage T1-T3 N0M0 tumors spanned roughly 4 to 11 cm. Each sample had roughly 3.65 to 7.5 million productive TCRbeta reads regardless of tissue type.

With approximately 470 ng total RNA as template and a constant-region primer, TCR beta cDNA was made. TCR beta libraries came from three nested multiplex PCR rounds using slightly modified ARM-PCR. Two initial PCR rounds of about 10 cycles each paired TRBV1-TRBV30 forward primers with a C-beta reverse primer. TCRdb called the multiplex PCR reads again in MiXCR, with one record for every CDR3 protein. The table lists fewer than 150,000 distinct CDR3 sequences, about 68% of them singletons. Deletions cut 6 bases from V and 5 bases from J, with 13 bases between. Germline loops: CDR1 MDHEN, CDR2 SYDVKM. The CDR3 sequence is 13 residues long. Study outcomes and limitations: Paired tumor-adjacent and tumor-blood samples overlapped less than tumor region pairs did. A significantly higher top-250-clone fraction was found in tumors than in blood (p = 0.039).

Investigators took RNA and DNA out together from approximately 22-30 mg of unsorted bulk tissue. Of note for this clonotype: Its cognate antigen is unknown.

This clonotype was obtained from a woman aged 60-75 years with primary liver carcinoma and hepatitis B virus infection. The sample consisted of liver tumor tissue from sampling region 1. Subset in this sample: tumor region T1, superior pole. V and J are TRBV28 and TRBJ2-5; D ambiguous. The CDR3 DNA follows: TGTGCCAGCAGGCTAGGAGCCCGGGAGACCCAGTACTTC. Translated: CASRLGARETQYF.